This entry lists 11 T cell receptor beta chains sequenced from one sample in a study of monozygotic twins with inflammatory bowel disease. TCRdb reanalyzed the 5' RACE reads and collapses them to one entry per CDR3 protein, without DNA. Its table records a few hundred thousand distinct CDR3 sequences. The sample consisted of blood. These receptors were obtained from a human donor with ulcerative colitis or Crohn's disease, or a healthy co-twin of an affected twin (not recorded which).

The rearrangement joins TRBV3-1 to TRBJ2-4. The CDR3 is made up of 12 amino acids. Germline CDR1 and CDR2: LGHDT and YNNKEL (reference sequence). The CDR3 here is CASSLYTNIQYF. Full variable domain (missing parts from reference TRBV3-1 and TRBJ2-4): DTAVSQTPKYLVTQMGNDKSIKCEQNLGHDTMYWYKQDSKKFLKIMFSYNNKELIINETVPNRFSPKSPDKAHLNLHINSLELGDSAVYFCASSLYTNIQYFGAGTRLSVL.

The chain is built from TRBV7-6 and TRBJ1-2. Germline-derived CDR1 and CDR2 are SGHVS and FNYEAQ. The CDR3 loop spans 14 amino acids. This CDR3 is CASSLGLGTYGYTF.

This chain connects TRBV6-6 to TRBJ1-1. Germline CDR1 reads MNHNY; CDR2 reads SVGAGI (reference sequence). CDR3 size: 13 residues. The CDR3 region is CASSYSVRTEAFF.

This sequence joins TRBV20-1 and TRBJ1-1. Looked up from germline, CDR1 is DFQATT and CDR2 is SNEGSKA (reference sequence). This CDR3 region has 12 residues. CDR3 amino acids: CSAPILNTEAFF.

The chain is built from TRBV20-1 and TRBJ2-3; the D gene TCRdb calls, TRBD1, cannot be checked with no DNA. CDR1 DFQATT and CDR2 SNEGSKA come from the germline V gene (reference sequence). This CDR3 has 15 residues. The CDR3 loop reads CSAIGGGRRADTQYF.

This chain links TRBV6-1 with TRBJ2-7; TCRdb calls TRBD1, which cannot be checked without DNA. Germline CDR1 and CDR2: MNHNS and SASEGT. The CDR3 has 12 residues. The CDR3: CASTTSDRKILF.

V usage is TRBV10-3 and J usage is TRBJ2-2; lacking DNA, the TRBD1 call made by TCRdb goes unchecked. From germline, CDR1 is ENHRY and CDR2 SYGVKD. The CDR3 extends over 14 amino acids. This chain's CDR3 is CAVPGTGYAGELFF.

The chain combines TRBV2 with TRBJ1-4. The germline CDR1 and CDR2 sequences are SNHLY and FYNNEI. This CDR3 contains 14 residues. The CDR3 region is CASSESPNSEKLFF.

The V call is TRBV6-1, the J call TRBJ2-7; the D call of TRBD2 rests on TCRdb alone, since no DNA is present to check it. Germline CDR1 and CDR2: MNHNS and SASEGT. The CDR3 contains 16 residues. The CDR3 reads CASSAAFRGGGYEQYF.

The genes are TRBV12-3 or TRBV12-4 and TRBJ1-5; there is no DNA to check the TCRdb D call of TRBD1. The CDR3 is made up of 16 amino acids. This CDR3 is CANPTQRGGSNQPQHF.

The chain recombines TRBV10-3 with TRBJ2-1. The CDR3 is 13 amino acids. Per germline, CDR1 ENHRY and CDR2 SYGVKD. The CDR3 here is CAILQDPYNEQFF.